One TCR beta chain is described in this entry. The target antigen is unknown. This CDR3 spans 16 amino acids. The germline CDR1 and CDR2 sequences are SGHTA and FQGNSA. The V gene end was trimmed by 1 base and the J gene end by 6 bases; junction bases not matched to a gene: 8. The data were taken from a study of response to subunit inactivated influenza vaccine. Study-level results: Authors suggested each seasonal flu vaccination may recruit only limited numbers of new T cells.

From the RT-PCR reads, TCRdb called clonotypes with MiXCR, one entry per CDR3 protein. The data show hundreds of thousands of distinct CDR3 sequences, roughly 14% seen once. The source is a man aged 50-60 years who received an inactivated influenza vaccine. The gene calls are TRBV7-2 and TRBJ2-1; 8 positions match TRBD1. Sequenced here: PBMCs from blood, sampled 11 to 12 days after vaccination. This chain's CDR3 is CASSLEILQGGNEQFF. The CDR3 DNA sequence: TGTGCCAGCAGCTTAGAAATTCTACAGGGGGGCAATGAGCAGTTCTTC.